This T cell receptor beta chain was identified in a study of shared clonotypes between healthy human individuals. Study-wide findings and caveats: Only blood was sampled, and tissue TCR repertoires likely differ from blood ones.

All the donors were Caucasian adults who lived in Nashville, Tennessee. Deep was the level at which the assay was run. The sorted-subset replicate PCRs were given 150 to 200 ng DNA, which is tens of thousands of T cell genomes. TCRdb's table, derived via immunoSEQ multiplex PCR, lists solely in-frame clones and lacks some. The repertoire holds over 2 million clones, with approximately 90% as singletons. Germline V CDR1 and CDR2: MNHEY, SVGAGI. This CDR3 contains 15 residues. J was trimmed by 4 bases and V by 0 bases; bases with no gene match: 4. Concerning this clone: Its antigen is not known.

The TCR was taken from a man younger than 35 in good health. Some clones in this sample may be carry-over from other donors' samples. The sequenced material came from naive CD4+ T cells from PBMCs. Sample subset: CD45RA+ positively selected. The V gene is TRBV6-5, the J gene TRBJ2-7; TRBD2 agrees at 9 bases. The DNA of the CDR3 is TGTGCCAGCAGTTACTCGGCTAGCGGGGTATACGAGCAGTACTTC. This encodes CASSYSASGVYEQYF.